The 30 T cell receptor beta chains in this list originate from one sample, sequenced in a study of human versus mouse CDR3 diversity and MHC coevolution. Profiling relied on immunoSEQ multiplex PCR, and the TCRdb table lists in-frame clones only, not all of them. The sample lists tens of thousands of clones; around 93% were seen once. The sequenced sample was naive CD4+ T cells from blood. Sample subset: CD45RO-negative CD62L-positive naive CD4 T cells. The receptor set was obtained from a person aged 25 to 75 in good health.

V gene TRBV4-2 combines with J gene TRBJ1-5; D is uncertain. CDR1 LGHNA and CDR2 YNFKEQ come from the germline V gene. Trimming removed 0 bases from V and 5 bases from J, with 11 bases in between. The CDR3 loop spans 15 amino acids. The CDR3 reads CASSQDLETYQPQHF. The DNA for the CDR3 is TGTGCCAGCAGCCAAGATTTAGAGACATATCAGCCCCAGCATTTT.

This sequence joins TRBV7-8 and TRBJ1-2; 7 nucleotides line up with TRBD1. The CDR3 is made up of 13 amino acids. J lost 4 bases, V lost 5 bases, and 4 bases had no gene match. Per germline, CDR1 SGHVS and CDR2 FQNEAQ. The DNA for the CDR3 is TGTGCCAGCAGCGAGACAGGGCCCTATGGCTACACCTTC. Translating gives CASSETGPYGYTF.

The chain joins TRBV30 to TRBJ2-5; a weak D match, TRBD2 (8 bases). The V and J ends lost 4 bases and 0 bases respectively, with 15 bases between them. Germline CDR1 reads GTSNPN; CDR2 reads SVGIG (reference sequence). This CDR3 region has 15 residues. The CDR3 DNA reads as TGTGCCTGGATTAGCGGGGACAGTAACCAAGAGACCCAGTACTTC. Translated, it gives CAWISGDSNQETQYF.

CDR3 DNA sequence: TGTGCCAGCAGGGACAGGGGCCCTGAAGCTTTCTTT. Translation: CASRDRGPEAFF. V usage is TRBV2 and J usage is TRBJ1-1; 9 bases line up with TRBD1. Trimming at V came to 6 bases and at J to 6 bases, leaving 2 bases not matched to a gene. CDR1 and CDR2 (germline): SNHLY, FYNNEI. This CDR3 contains 12 residues.

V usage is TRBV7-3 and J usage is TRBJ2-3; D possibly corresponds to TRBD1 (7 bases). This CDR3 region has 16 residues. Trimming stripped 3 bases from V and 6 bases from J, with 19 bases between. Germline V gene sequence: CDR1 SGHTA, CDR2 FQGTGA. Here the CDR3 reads CASSFAGQLGADTQYF. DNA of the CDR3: TGTGCCAGCAGCTTCGCGGGACAGCTTGGGGCTGATACGCAGTATTTT.

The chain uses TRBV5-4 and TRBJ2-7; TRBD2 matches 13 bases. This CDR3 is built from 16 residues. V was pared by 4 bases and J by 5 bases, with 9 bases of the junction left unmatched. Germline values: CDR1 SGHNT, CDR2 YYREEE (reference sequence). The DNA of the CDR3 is TGTGCCAGCAGCCCCACTAGCGGGAGGGCGGGCGACGAGCAGTACTTC. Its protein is CASSPTSGRAGDEQYF. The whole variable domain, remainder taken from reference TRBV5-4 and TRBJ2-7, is ETGVTQSPTHLIKTRGQQVTLRCSSQSGHNTVSWYQQALGQGPQFIFQYYREEENGRGNFPPRFSGLQFPNYSSELNVNALELDDSALYLCASSPTSGRAGDEQYFGPGTRLTVT.

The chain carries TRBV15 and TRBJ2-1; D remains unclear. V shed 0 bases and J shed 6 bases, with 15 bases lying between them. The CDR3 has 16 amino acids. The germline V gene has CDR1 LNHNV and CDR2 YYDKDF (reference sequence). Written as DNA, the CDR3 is TGTGCCACCAGCAGAGAATCCGGTATTAGTGGCAATGAGCAGTTCTTC. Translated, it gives CATSRESGISGNEQFF.

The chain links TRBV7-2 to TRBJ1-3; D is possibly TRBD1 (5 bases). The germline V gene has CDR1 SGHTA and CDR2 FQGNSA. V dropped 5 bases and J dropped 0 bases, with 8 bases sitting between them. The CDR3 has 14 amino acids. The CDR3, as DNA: TGTGCCAGCAGCGTTGACAGCTCTGGAAACACCATATATTTT. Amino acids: CASSVDSSGNTIYF. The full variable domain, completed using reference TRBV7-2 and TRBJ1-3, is GAGVSQSPSNKVTEKGKDVELRCDPISGHTALYWYRQSLGQGLEFLIYFQGNSAPDKSGLPSDRFSAERTGGSVSTLTIQRTQQEDSAVYLCASSVDSSGNTIYFGEGSWLTVV.

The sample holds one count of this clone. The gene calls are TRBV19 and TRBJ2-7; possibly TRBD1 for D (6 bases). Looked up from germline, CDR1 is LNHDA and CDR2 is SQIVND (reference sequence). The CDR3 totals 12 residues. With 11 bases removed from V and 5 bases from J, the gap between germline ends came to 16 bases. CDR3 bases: TGTGCCTCAGGGTCAGGGGCAAACGAGCAGTACTTC. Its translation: CASGSGANEQYF.

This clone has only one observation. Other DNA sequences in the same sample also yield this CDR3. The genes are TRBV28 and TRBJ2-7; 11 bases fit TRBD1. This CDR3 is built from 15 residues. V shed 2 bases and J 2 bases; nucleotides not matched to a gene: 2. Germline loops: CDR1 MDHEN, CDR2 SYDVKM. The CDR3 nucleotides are TGTGCCAGCAGTTTACCGGGACAGGGGGCCTACGAGCAGTACTTC. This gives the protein CASSLPGQGAYEQYF.

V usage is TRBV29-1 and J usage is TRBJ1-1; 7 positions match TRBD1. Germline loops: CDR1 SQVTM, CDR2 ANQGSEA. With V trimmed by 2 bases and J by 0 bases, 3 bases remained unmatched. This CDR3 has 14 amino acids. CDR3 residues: CSVELDRVNTEAFF. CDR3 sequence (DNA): TGCAGCGTTGAATTAGACAGGGTGAACACTGAAGCTTTCTTT. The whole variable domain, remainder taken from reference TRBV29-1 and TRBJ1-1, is SAVISQKPSRDICQRGTSLTIQCQVDSQVTMMFWYRQQPGQSLTLIATANQGSEATYESGFVIDKFPISRPNLTFSTLTVSNMSPEDSSIYLCSVELDRVNTEAFFGQGTRLTVV.

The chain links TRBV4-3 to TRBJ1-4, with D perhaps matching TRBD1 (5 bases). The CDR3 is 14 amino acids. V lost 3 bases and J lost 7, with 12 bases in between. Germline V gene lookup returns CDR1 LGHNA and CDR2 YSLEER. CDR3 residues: CASSHGEGREKLFF. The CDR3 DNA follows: TGCGCCAGCAGCCATGGGGAGGGGCGTGAAAAACTGTTTTTT.

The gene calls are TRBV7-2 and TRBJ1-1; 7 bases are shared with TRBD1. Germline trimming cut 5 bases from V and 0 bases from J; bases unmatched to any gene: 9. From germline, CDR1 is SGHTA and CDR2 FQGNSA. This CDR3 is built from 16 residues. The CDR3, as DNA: TGTGCCAGCAGCCCATACAGAACAGGGGTGAACACTGAAGCTTTCTTT. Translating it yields CASSPYRTGVNTEAFF.

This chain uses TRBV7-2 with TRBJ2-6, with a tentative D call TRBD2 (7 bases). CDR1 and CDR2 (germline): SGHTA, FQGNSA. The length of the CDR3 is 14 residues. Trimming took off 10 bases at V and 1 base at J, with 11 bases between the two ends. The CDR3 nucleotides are TGTGCCACCAAGGGGGGGTCTGGGGCCAACGTCCTGACTTTC. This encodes CATKGGSGANVLTF.

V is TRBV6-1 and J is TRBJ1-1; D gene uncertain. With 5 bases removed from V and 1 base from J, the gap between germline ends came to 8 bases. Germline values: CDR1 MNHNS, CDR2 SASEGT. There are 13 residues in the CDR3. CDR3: CASSLRENTEAFF. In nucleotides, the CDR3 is TGTGCCAGCAGTCTACGGGAGAACACTGAAGCTTTCTTT.

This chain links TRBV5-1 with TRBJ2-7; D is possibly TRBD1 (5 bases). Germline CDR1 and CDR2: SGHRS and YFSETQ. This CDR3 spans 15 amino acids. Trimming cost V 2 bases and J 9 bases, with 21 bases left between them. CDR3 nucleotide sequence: TGCGCCAGCAGCTTAGGGGAAACAGCGAGTCAGGTGCAGTACTTC. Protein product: CASSLGETASQVQYF. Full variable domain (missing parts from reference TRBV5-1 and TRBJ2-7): KAGVTQTPRYLIKTRGQQVTLSCSPISGHRSVSWYQQTPGQGLQFLFEYFSETQRNKGNFPGRFSGRQFSNSRSEMNVSTLELGDSALYLCASSLGETASQVQYFGPGTRLTVT.

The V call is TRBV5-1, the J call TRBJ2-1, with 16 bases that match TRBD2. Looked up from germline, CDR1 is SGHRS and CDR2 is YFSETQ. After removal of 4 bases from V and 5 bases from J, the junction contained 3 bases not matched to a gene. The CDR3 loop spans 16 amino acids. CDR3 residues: CASSRGLAGGDNEQFF. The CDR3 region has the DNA TGCGCCAGCAGCCGGGGACTAGCGGGAGGGGACAATGAGCAGTTCTTC.

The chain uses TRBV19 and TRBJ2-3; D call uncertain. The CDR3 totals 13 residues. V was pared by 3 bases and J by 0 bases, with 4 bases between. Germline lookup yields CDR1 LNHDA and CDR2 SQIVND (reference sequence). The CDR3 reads CASSIGSTDTQYF. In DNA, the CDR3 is TGTGCCAGTAGTATCGGGAGCACAGATACGCAGTATTTT. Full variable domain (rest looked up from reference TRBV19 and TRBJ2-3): DGGITQSPKYLFRKEGQNVTLSCEQNLNHDAMYWYRQDPGQGLRLIYYSQIVNDFQKGDIAEGYSVSREKKESFPLTVTSAQKNPTAFYLCASSIGSTDTQYFGPGTRLTVL.

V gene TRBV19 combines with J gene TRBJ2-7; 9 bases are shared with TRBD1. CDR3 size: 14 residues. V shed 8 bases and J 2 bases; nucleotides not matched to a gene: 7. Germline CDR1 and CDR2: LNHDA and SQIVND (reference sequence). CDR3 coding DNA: TGTGCCAGTGGCCGGGACAGGGCCGCCTACGAGCAGTACTTC. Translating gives CASGRDRAAYEQYF. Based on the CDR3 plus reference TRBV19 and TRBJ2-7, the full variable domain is DGGITQSPKYLFRKEGQNVTLSCEQNLNHDAMYWYRQDPGQGLRLIYYSQIVNDFQKGDIAEGYSVSREKKESFPLTVTSAQKNPTAFYLCASGRDRAAYEQYFGPGTRLTVT.

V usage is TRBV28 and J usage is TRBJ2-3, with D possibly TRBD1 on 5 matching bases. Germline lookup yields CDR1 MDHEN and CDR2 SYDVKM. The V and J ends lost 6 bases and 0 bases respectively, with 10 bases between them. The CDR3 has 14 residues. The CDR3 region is CASRRGGSTDTQYF. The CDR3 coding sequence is TGTGCCAGCAGAAGGGGCGGAAGCACAGATACGCAGTATTTT.

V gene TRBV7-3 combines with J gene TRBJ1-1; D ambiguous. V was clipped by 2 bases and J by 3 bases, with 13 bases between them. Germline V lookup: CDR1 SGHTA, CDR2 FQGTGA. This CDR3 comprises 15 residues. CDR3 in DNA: TGTGCCAGCAGCTTATGGGCCTCAGGTGACACTGAAGCTTTCTTT. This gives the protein CASSLWASGDTEAFF.

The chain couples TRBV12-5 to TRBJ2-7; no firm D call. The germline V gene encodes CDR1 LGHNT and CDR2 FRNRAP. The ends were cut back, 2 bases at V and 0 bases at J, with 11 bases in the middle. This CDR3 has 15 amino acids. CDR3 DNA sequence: TGTGCTAGTGGTTTGTCCGGCGGCGGCTCCTACGAGCAGTACTTC. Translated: CASGLSGGGSYEQYF. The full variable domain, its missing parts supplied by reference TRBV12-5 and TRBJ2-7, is DARVTQTPRHKVTEMGQEVTMRCQPILGHNTVFWYRQTMMQGLELLAYFRNRAPLDDSGMPKDRFSAEMPDATLATLKIQPSEPRDSAVYFCASGLSGGGSYEQYFGPGTRLTVT.

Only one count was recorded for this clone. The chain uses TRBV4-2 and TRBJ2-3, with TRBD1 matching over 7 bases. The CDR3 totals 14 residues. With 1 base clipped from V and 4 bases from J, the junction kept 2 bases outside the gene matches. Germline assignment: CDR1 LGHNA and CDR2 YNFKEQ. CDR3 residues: CASSQGQGPDTQYF. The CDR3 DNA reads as TGTGCCAGCAGCCAAGGACAGGGACCAGATACGCAGTATTTT.

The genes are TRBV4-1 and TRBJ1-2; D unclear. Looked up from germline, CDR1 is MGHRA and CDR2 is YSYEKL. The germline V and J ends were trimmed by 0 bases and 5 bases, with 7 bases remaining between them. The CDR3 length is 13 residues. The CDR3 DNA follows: TGCGCCAGCAGCCAAGATGGGGAGTATGGCTACACCTTC. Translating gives CASSQDGEYGYTF.

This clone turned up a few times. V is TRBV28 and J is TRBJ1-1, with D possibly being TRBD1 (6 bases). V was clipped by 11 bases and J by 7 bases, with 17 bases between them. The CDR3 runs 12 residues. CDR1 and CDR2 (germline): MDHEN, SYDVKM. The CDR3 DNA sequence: TGTGCCCTCAGCGGGGGGCGTGGTGAAGCTTTCTTT. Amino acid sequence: CALSGGRGEAFF.

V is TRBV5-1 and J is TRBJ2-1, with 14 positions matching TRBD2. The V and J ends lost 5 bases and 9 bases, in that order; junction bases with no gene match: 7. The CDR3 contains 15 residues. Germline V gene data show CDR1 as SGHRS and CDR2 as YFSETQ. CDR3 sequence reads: CASSWTSGGFSEQFF. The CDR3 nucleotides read TGCGCCAGCAGTTGGACTAGCGGGGGGTTTAGTGAGCAGTTCTTC.

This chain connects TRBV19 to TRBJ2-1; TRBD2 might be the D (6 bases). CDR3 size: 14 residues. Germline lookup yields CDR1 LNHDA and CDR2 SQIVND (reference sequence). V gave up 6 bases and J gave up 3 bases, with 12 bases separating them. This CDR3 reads CASSPISGYNEQFF. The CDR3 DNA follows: TGTGCCAGTAGCCCTATTAGCGGCTACAATGAGCAGTTCTTC. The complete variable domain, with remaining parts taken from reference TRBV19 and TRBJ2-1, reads DGGITQSPKYLFRKEGQNVTLSCEQNLNHDAMYWYRQDPGQGLRLIYYSQIVNDFQKGDIAEGYSVSREKKESFPLTVTSAQKNPTAFYLCASSPISGYNEQFFGPGTRLTVL.

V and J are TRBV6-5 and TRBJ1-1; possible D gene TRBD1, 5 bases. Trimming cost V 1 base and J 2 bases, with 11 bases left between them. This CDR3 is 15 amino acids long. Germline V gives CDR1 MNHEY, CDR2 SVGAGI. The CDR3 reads CASSYYSRVNTEAFF. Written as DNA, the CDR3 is TGTGCCAGCAGTTACTATTCCAGGGTAAACACTGAAGCTTTCTTT.

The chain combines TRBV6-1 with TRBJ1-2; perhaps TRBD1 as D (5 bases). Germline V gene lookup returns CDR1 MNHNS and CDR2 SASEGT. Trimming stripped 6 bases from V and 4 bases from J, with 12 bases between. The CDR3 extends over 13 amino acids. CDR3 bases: TGTGCCAGCAGGACGGGACTGATCTATGGCTACACCTTC. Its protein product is CASRTGLIYGYTF.

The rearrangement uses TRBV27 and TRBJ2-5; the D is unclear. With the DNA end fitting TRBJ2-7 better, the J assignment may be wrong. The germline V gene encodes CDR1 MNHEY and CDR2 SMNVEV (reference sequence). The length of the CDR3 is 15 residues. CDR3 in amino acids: CASKNIAEPTYEQYF. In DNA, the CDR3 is TGTGCCAGCAAAAACATAGCAGAGCCGACCTACGAGCAGTACTTC.